The entry below describes one T cell receptor (beta chain). The antigen it binds to is not known. The record has no base qualities; no much larger clone is one base away. This specimen belongs to a study of Ad26.COV2.S vaccination and SARS-CoV-2 variants (dated by TCRdb to the early 2020s). Background on the whole study: Donors in the vaccine arm were drawn from COV1001, a multicentre, randomized, double-blind, placebo-controlled phase I-IIa trial testing Ad26.COV2.S in healthy adults. Ad26.COV2.S was administered intramuscularly at a dose of 5x10^10 or 1x10^11 viral particles, either as one shot or as two shots given 56 days apart. TCRbeta repertoire sequencing was used to assess the specificity and breadth of SARS-CoV-2-reactive T cell receptors after Ad26.COV2.S vaccination. A total of around 32 samples were included in the TCR-sequenced set, comprising around 20 Ad26.COV2.S vaccine recipients, 5 placebo recipients and 8 SARS-CoV-2 convalescent individuals. Trial participants were randomized into five groups of five: low-dose or high-dose Ad26.COV2.S given once or twice, or placebo on both occasions. Throughout the experiments and outcome assessment, investigators stayed blinded to trial group allocation. Study-level results and caveats: Higher spike-specific TCR breadth was observed in Ad26.COV2.S recipients than in placebo recipients (P = 0.0014). It was noted by the authors that total T cell responses may have been underestimated by the TCR breadth and depth analyses. After vaccination, spike-specific CD8+ and CD4+ T cell responses were reported to show substantial breadth. Non-spike TCR breadth was comparable between vaccine and placebo recipients, consistent with the vaccine containing only spike. The study was not powered to compare responses between vaccine doses or regimens.

What the treatment or condition label conveys for this sample: some 20 received Ad26.COV2.S at low or high dose, single or two shots; about 5 received placebo; per-sample allocation not given. Repertoires of vaccine and placebo recipients were sequenced from samples collected on day 63 after the first injection. In Cohort 1b, roughly 25 adults aged 18-55 years were enrolled at a single site in Boston, USA, between 29 July and 7 August 2020. As a vaccine, Ad26.COV2.S was a replication-incompetent adenovirus type 26 vector that expressed a prefusion-stabilized SARS-CoV-2 spike protein derived from the original Wuhan strain. The CDR1 and CDR2 encoded by the germline V gene are ENHRY and SYGVKD. Reading from cysteine to phenylalanine, the CDR3 counts 15 amino acids. Only the CDR3 DNA is retained, 45 bases long and in frame from the first base. V was cut back by 6 bases and J by 4 bases, leaving a gap of 18 bases between them.

The immunoSEQ Assay was used to sequence TCRbeta CDR3 regions. After extraction, genomic DNA underwent amplification by bias-controlled multiplex PCR, followed by high-throughput sequencing. Concerning the study's data processing: Collapsing and filtering of sequences were performed to quantify the absolute abundance of each unique TCRbeta CDR3 region. T cell fraction was estimated by normalization of TCRbeta template counts to usable DNA, with usable DNA being measured through amplification of reference genes present in all nucleated cells. Repertoire TCRs were annotated as SARS-CoV-2-specific by exact matching of V gene, CDR3 amino acid sequence and J gene to a known reactive TCR set. The reference SARS-CoV-2 TCR set was obtained from MIRA and was filtered for enrichment in COVID-19-positive ImmuneCODE repertoires, whereby public or cross-reactive TCRs were removed. Using the MIRA antigens, annotated TCRs were further analysed by specific ORF or by position within an ORF. Depth was the summed frequency of annotated unique rearrangements, while breadth was defined as annotated unique rearrangements over total unique productive rearrangements. Two-sided Wilcoxon rank-sum tests were applied when comparing TCR breadth between groups. TCRdb carries this immuneACCESS record with in-frame sequences only. Its versions omit some clonotypes, under half of them owing to an unresolved V gene in the studies checked, with the rest unexplained. That table is the source of V, J and clone size, and D and trimming were worked out from the DNA. Recorded for this sample are around 380,000 clones; about 88% of them occurred a single time. The top ten constitute about 3.6% of the sample.

The sample consisted of peripheral blood, taken in a trial of Ad26.COV2.S vaccine versus placebo. The origin of this receptor is a person between 18 and 65 years old who received the Ad26.COV2.S COVID-19 vaccine or a placebo. The V gene is TRBV10-3 and the J gene is TRBJ1-2, with a tentative D gene TRBD1 over 5 matching bases. The nucleotide sequence reads TGTGCCATCAGGGACCCGGGACCTGGATCCTATGGCTACACCTTC. Translated, it gives CAIRDPGPGSYGYTF.